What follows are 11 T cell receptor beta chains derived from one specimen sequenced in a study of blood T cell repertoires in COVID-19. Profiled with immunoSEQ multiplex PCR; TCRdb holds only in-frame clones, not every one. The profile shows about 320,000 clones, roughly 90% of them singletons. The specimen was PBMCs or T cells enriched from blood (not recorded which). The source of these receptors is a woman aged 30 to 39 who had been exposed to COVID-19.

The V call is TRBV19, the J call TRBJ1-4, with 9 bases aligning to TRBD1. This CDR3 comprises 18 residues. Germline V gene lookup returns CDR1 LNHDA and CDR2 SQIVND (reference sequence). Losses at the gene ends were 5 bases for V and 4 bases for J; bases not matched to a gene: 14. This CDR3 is CASSAPGQGSHNNEKLFF. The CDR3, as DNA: TGTGCCAGTAGTGCTCCGGGACAGGGAAGTCATAATAATGAAAAACTGTTTTTT.

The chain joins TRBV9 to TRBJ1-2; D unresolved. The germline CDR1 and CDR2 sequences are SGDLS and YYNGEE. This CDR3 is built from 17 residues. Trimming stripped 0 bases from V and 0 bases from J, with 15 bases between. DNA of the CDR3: TGTGCCAGCAGCGTAGGGGGAGGCCGATTAGCTAACTATGGCTACACCTTC. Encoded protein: CASSVGGGRLANYGYTF.

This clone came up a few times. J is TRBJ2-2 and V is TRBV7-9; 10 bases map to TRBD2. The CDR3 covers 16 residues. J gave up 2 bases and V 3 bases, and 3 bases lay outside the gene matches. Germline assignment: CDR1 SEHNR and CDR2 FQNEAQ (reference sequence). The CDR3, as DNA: TGTGCCAGCAGCTTGCTAGCGGGAGTAAACACCGGGGAGCTGTTTTTT. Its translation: CASSLLAGVNTGELFF.

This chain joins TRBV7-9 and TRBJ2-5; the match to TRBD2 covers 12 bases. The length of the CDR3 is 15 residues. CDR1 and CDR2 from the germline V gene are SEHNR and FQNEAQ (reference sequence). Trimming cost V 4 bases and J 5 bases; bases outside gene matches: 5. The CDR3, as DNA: TGTGCCAGCAGCTCTAGCGGGGGGGCCTGGGAGACCCAGTACTTC. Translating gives CASSSSGGAWETQYF.

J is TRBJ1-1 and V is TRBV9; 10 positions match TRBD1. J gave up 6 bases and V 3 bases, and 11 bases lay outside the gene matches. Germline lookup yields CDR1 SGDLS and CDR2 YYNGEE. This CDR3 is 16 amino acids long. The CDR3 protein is CASSARTGGGGAEAFF. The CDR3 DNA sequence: TGTGCCAGCAGCGCCCGGACAGGGGGAGGGGGCGCTGAAGCTTTCTTT.

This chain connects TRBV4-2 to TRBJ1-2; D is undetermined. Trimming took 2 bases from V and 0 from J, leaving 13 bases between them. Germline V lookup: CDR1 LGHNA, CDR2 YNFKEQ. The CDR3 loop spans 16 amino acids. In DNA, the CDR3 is TGTGCCAGCAGCCAAAAGACTCATATAACTAACTATGGCTACACCTTC. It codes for CASSQKTHITNYGYTF.

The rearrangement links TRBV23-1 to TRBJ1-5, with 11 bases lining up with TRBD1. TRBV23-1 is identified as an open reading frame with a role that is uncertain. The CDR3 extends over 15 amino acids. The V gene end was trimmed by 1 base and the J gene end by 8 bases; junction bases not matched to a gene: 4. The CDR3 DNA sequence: TGCGCCAGCAGTCAATGGGACAGGGGGTATGAGCCCCAGCATTTT. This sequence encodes CASSQWDRGYEPQHF.

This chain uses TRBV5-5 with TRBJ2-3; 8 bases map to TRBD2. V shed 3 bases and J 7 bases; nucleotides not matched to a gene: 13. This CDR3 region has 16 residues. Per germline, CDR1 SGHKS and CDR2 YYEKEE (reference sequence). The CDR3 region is CASSWDRRLASNTQYF. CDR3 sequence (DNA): TGTGCCAGCAGCTGGGATAGGAGACTAGCGTCAAATACGCAGTATTTT. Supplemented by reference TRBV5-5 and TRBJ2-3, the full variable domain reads DAGVTQSPTHLIKTRGQQVTLRCSPISGHKSVSWYQQVLGQGPQFIFQYYEKEERGRGNFPDRFSARQFPNYSSELNVNALLLGDSALYLCASSWDRRLASNTQYFGPGTRLTVL.

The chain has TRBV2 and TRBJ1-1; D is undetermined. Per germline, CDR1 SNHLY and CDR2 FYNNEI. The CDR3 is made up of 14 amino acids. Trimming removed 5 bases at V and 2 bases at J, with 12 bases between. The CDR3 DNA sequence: TGTGCCAGCAGTCTCCAACGAGGTAACACTGAAGCTTTCTTT. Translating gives CASSLQRGNTEAFF.

This chain's CDR3 is CASSNSQGGYGYTF. The CDR3 DNA reads TGTGCCAGCAGCAATTCACAGGGGGGGTATGGCTACACCTTC. The chain uses TRBV5-4 and TRBJ1-2, with 8 bases aligning to TRBD1. Trimming took 4 bases from V and 5 from J; bases not matched to a gene: 7. The CDR3 contains 14 residues. The germline CDR1 and CDR2 sequences are SGHNT and YYREEE (reference sequence).

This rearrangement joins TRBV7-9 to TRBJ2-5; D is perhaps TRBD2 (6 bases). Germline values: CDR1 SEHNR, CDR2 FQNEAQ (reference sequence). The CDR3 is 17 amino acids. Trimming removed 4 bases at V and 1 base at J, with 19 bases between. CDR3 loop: CASSSTMGGGFQETQYF. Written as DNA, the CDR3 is TGTGCCAGCAGCTCCACGATGGGGGGAGGATTCCAAGAGACCCAGTACTTC.